The T cell receptor (beta chain) described here comes from a study of T cells in Graves' hyperthyroidism and ophthalmopathy. This clonotype was recorded many times. As yet, its antigen is unknown. TCR beta CDR3 regions were amplified from RNA transcripts. First-round RT-PCR targeting the TCR CDR3 was performed with the HTBI primer set. MiXCR, applied by TCRdb to the multiplex PCR reads, yields one record per CDR3 protein. Among 300,000 or so distinct CDR3 sequences listed, roughly 17% were seen once. The CDR3 length is 15 residues. The V gene's germline CDR1 is DFQATT and CDR2 SNEGSKA (reference sequence). V lost 6 bases and J 0 bases, leaving 18 bases between the germline ends. Points from the study as a whole: Model-based prediction identified ophthalmopathy a median about 7 months prior to its onset.

When ophthalmopathy did not progress within 18 months, Graves' hyperthyroidism was considered stable. Patients were aged 18 to 65, had disease duration under 2 months, and had newly diagnosed hyperthyroidism. The clonotype originates from a young man with Graves' hyperthyroidism. Sequenced input: blood. The V and J genes are TRBV20-1 and TRBJ2-7; D uncertain. CDR3: CSASALEVSSYEQYF. The CDR3 DNA sequence: TGCAGTGCCAGCGCCCTAGAGGTAAGCTCCTACGAGCAGTACTTC.